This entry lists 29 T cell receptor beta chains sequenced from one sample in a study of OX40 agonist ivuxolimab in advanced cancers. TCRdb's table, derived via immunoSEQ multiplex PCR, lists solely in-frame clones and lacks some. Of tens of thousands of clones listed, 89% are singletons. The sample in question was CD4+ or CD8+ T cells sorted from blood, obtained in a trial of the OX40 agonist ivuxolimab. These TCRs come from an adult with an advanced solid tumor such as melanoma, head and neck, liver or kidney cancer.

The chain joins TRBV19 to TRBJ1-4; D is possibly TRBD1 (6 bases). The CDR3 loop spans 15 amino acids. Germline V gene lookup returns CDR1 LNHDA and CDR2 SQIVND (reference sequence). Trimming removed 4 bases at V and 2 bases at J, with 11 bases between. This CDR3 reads CASSTGGATNEKLFF. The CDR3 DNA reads TGTGCCAGTAGTACCGGGGGCGCGACTAATGAAAAACTGTTTTTT.

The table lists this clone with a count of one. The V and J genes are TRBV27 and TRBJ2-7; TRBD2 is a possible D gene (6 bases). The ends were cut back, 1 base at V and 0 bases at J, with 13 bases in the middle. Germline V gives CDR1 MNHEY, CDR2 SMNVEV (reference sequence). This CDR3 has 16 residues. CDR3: CASSLYRGSGSYEQYF. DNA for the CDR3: TGTGCCAGCAGTTTATACCGGGGGAGCGGCTCCTACGAGCAGTACTTC.

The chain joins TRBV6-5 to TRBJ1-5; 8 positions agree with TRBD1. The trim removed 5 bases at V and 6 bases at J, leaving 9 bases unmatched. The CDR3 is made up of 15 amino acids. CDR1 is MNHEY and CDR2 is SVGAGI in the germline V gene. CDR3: CASSTDRGGGQPQHF. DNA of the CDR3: TGTGCCAGCAGTACCGACAGGGGCGGTGGTCAGCCCCAGCATTTT.

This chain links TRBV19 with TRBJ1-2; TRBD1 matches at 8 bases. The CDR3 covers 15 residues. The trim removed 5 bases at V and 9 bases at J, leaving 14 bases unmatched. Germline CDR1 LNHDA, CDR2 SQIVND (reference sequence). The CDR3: CASSLSQGAWISYTF. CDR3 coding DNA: TGTGCCAGTAGTTTAAGCCAGGGGGCCTGGATTAGCTACACCTTC.

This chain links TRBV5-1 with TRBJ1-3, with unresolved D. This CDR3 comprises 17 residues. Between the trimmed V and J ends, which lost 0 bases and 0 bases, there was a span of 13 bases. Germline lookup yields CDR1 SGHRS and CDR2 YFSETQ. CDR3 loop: CASSLGRVPGSGNTIYF. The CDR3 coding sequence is TGCGCCAGCAGCTTGGGGAGGGTACCAGGCTCTGGAAACACCATATATTTT.

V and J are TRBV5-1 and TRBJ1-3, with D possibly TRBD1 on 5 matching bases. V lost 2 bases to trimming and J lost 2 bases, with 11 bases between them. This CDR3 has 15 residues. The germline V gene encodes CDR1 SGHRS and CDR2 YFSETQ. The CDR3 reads CASSLVSGTGNTIYF. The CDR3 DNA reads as TGCGCCAGCAGCTTAGTATCAGGGACTGGAAACACCATATATTTT.

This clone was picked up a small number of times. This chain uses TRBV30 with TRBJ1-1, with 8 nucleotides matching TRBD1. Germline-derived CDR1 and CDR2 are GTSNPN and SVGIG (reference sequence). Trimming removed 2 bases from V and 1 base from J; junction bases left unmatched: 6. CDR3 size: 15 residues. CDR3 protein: CAWSQIDRGNTEAFF. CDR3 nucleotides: TGTGCCTGGAGTCAGATAGACAGGGGGAACACTGAAGCTTTCTTT.

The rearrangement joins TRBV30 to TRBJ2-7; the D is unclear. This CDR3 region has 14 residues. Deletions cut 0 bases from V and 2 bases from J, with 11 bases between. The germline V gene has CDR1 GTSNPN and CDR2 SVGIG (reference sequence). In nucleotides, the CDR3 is TGTGCCTGGAGTGTACGACCTCCTCCCTACGAGCAGTACTTC. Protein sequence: CAWSVRPPPYEQYF. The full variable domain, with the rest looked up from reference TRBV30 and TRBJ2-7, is SQTIHQWPATLVQPVGSPLSLECTVEGTSNPNLYWYRQAAGRGLQLLFYSVGIGQISSEVPQNLSASRPQDRQFILSSKKLLLSDSGFYLCAWSVRPPPYEQYFGPGTRLTVT.

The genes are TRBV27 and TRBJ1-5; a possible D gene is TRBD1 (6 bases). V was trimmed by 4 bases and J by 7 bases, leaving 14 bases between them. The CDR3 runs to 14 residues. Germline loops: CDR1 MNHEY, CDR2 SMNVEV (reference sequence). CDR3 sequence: CASSSQIRGQPQHF. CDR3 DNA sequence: TGTGCCAGCAGTTCCCAGATCAGGGGACAGCCCCAGCATTTT.

The CDR3 sequence is CASSRPDRVGYNEQFF. In nucleotides, the CDR3 is TGTGCCAGCAGCCGACCCGACAGGGTGGGATACAATGAGCAGTTCTTC. The V gene is TRBV5-4, the J gene TRBJ2-1; 7 bases fit TRBD1. In germline, CDR1 is SGHNT, CDR2 YYREEE (reference sequence). This CDR3 comprises 16 residues. J lost 4 bases, V lost 4 bases, and 11 bases had no gene match.

CDR3 region: CASTRPGTQEAFF. The CDR3 nucleotides read TGTGCCAGCACCCGTCCCGGGACACAAGAAGCTTTCTTT. This chain joins TRBV6-6 and TRBJ1-1; tentative D call: TRBD1 (6 bases). Per the germline V gene, CDR1 is MNHNY and CDR2 is SVGAGI (reference sequence). The CDR3 is 13 residues long. V was clipped by 7 bases and J by 8 bases, with 17 bases between them.

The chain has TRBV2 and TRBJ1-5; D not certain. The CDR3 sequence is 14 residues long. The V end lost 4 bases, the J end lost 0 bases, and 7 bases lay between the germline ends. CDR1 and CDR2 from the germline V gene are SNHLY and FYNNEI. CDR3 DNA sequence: TGTGCCAGCAGTGCGGCATTTAGCAATCAGCCCCAGCATTTT. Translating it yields CASSAAFSNQPQHF.

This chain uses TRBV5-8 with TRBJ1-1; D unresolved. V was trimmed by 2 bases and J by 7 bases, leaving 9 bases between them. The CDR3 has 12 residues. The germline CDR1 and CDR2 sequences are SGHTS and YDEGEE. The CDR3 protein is CASSFAMIEAFF. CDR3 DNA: TGTGCCAGCAGCTTCGCAATGATTGAAGCTTTCTTT. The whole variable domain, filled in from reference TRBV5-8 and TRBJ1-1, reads EAGVTQSPTHLIKTRGQQATLRCSPISGHTSVYWYQQALGLGLQFLLWYDEGEERNRGNFPPRFSGRQFPNYSSELNVNALELEDSALYLCASSFAMIEAFFGQGTRLTVV.

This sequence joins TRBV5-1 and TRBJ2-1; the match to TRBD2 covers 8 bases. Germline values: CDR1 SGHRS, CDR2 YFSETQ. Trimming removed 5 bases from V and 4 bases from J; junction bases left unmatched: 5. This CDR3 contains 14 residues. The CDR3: CASRSSGGYNEQFF. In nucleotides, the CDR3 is TGCGCCAGCAGGTCGAGCGGGGGATACAATGAGCAGTTCTTC.

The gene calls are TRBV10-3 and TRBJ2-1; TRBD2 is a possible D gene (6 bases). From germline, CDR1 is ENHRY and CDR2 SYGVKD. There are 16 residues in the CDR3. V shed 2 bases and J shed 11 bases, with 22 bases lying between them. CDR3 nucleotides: TGTGCCATCAGTGAGGGGAAGGGACTGGGCCTTATGCAGCAGTTCTTC. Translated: CAISEGKGLGLMQQFF.

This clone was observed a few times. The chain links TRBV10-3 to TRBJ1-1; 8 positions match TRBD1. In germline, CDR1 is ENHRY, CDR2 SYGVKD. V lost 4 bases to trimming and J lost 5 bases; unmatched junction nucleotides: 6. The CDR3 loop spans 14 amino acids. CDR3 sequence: CAISVGRGPTEAFF. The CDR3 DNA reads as TGTGCCATCAGTGTGGGCAGGGGGCCTACTGAAGCTTTCTTT.

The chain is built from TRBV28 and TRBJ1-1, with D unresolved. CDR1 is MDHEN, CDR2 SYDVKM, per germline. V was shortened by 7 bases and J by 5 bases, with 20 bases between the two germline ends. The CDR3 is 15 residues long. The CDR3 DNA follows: TGTGCCAGCACCACCCTCGGCGGGTTTCAAACTGAAGCTTTCTTT. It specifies CASTTLGGFQTEAFF.

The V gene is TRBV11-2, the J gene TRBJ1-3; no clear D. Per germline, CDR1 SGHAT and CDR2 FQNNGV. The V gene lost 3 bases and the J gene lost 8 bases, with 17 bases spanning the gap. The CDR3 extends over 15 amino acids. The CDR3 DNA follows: TGTGCCAGCAGCTTGGGCCAGTCCGAAAGACACACCATATATTTT. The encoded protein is CASSLGQSERHTIYF.

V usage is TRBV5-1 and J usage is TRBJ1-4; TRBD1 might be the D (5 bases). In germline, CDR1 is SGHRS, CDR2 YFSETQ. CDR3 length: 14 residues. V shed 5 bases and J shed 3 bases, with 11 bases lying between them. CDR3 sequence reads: CASRPGVPNEKLFF. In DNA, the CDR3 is TGCGCCAGCAGGCCGGGGGTACCTAATGAAAAACTGTTTTTT.

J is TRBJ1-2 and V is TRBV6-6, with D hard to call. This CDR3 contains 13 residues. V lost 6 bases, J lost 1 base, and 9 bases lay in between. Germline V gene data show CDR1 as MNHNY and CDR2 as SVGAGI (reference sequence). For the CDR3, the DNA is TGTGCCAGCAGGACGCAAGTTAACTATGGCTACACCTTC. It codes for CASRTQVNYGYTF.

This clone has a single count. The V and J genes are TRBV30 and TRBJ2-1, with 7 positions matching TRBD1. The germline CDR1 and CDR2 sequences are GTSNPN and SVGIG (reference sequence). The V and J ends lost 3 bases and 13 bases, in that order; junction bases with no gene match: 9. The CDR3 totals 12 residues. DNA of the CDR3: TGTGCCTGGAGCCAAGCCGACAGGGACCAGTTCTTC. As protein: CAWSQADRDQFF.

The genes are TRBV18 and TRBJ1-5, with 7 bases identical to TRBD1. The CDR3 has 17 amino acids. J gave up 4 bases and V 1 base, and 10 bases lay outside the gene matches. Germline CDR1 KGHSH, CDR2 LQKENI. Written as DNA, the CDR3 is TGTGCCAGCTCACCACGGGGTCAGGGGGTTAGTAATCAGCCCCAGCATTTT. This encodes CASSPRGQGVSNQPQHF.

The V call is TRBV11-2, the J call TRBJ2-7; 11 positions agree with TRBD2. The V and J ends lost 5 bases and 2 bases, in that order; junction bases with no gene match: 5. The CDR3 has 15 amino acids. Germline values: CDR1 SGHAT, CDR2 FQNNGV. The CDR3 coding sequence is TGTGCCAGCAGCCCCGGGACTAGCGGCGCCTACGAGCAGTACTTC. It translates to CASSPGTSGAYEQYF. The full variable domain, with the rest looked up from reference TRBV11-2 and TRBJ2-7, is EAGVAQSPRYKIIEKRQSVAFWCNPISGHATLYWYQQILGQGPKLLIQFQNNGVVDDSQLPKDRFSAERLKGVDSTLKIQPAKLEDSAVYLCASSPGTSGAYEQYFGPGTRLTVT.

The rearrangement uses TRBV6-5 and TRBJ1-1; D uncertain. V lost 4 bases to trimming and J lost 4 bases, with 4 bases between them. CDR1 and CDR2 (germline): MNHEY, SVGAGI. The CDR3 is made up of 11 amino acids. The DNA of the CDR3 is TGTGCCAGCAGTTCAGCCACTGAAGCTTTCTTT. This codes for CASSSATEAFF.

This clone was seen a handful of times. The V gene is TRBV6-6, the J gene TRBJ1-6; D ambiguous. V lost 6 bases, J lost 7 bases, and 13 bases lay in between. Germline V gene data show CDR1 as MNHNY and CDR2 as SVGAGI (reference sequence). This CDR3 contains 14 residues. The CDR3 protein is CASRLPRANSPLHF. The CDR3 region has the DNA TGTGCCAGCAGGCTCCCAAGGGCCAATTCACCCCTCCACTTT.

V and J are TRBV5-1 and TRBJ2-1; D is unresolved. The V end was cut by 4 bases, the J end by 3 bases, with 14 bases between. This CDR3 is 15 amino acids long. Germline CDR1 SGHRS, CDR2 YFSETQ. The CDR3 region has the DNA TGCGCCAGCAGCCCGGCCTCTAGAAACTACAATGAGCAGTTCTTC. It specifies CASSPASRNYNEQFF.

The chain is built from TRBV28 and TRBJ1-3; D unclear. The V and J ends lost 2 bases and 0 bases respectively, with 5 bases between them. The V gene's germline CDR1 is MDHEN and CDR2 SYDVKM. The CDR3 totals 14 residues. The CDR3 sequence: CASSLTASGNTIYF. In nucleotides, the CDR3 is TGTGCCAGCAGTTTAACAGCCTCTGGAAACACCATATATTTT.

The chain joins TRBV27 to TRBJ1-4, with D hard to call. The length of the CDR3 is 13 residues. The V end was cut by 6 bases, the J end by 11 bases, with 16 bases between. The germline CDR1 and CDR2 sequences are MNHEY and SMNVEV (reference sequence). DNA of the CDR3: TGTGCCAGCAGCTCAACCGGGAACCGCAAACTGTTTTTT. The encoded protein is CASSSTGNRKLFF. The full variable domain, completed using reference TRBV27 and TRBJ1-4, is EAQVTQNPRYLITVTGKKLTVTCSQNMNHEYMSWYRQDPGLGLRQIYYSMNVEVTDKGDVPEGYKVSRKEKRNFPLILESPSPNQTSLYFCASSSTGNRKLFFGSGTQLSVL.

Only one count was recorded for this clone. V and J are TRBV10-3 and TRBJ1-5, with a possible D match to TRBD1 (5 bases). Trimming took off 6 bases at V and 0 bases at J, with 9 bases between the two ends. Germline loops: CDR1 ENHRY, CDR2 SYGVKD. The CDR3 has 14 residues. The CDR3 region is CAISPQGSNQPQHF. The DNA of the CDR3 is TGTGCCATCAGCCCCCAGGGTAGCAATCAGCCCCAGCATTTT.